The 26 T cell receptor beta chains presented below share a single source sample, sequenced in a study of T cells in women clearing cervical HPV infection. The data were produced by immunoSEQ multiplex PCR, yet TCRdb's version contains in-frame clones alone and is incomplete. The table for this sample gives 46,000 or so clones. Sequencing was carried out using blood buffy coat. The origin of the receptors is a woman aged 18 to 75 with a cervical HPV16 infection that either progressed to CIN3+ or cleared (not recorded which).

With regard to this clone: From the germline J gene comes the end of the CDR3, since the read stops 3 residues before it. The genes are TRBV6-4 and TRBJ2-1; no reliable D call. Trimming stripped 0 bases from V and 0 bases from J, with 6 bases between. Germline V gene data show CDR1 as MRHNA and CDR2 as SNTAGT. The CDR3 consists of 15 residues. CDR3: CASSDSADSYNEQFF. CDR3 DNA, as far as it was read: TGTGCCAGCAGTGACTCTGCGGACTCCTACAATGAG.

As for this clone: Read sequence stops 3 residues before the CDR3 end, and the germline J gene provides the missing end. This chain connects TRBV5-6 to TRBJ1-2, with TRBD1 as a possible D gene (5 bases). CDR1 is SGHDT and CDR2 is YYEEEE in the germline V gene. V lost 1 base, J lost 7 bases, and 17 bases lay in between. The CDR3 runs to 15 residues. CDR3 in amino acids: CASSLPDRLGPGYTF. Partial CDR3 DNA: TGTGCCAGCAGCTTGCCCGACAGACTTGGCCCTGGC.

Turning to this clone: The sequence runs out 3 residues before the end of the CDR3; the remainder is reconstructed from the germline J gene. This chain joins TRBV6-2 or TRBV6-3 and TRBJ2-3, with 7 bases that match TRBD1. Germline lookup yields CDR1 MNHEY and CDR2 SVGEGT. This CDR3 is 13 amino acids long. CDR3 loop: CASAGTAQETQYF. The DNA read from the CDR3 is TGTGCCAGCGCCGGGACAGCTCAAGAGACG.

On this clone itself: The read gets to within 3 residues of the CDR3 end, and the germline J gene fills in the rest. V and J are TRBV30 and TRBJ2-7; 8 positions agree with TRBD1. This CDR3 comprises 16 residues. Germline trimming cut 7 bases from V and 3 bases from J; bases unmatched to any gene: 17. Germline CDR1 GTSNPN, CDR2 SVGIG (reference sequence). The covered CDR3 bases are TGTGCCTCGTCAGGTGGGGGGACAGGATTATTCTACGAG. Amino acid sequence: CASSGGGTGLFYE. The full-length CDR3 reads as CASSGGGTGLFYEQYF. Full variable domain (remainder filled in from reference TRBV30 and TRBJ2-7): SQTIHQWPATLVQPVGSPLSLECTVEGTSNPNLYWYRQAAGRGLQLLFYSVGIGQISSEVPQNLSASRPQDRQFILSSKKLLLSDSGFYLCASSGGGTGLFYEQYFGPGTRLTVT.

CDR3 DNA (partial): TGTGCCAGTAGTAGACAGGGGGGGAATCAGCCG. It translates to CASSRQGGNQP. The entire CDR3 protein reads CASSRQGGNQPQYF. V usage is TRBV19 and J usage is TRBJ2-3; 9 bases line up with TRBD1. Read data end 3 residues before the CDR3 end; the end is taken from the germline J gene. Germline values: CDR1 LNHDA, CDR2 SQIVND (reference sequence). This CDR3 is 14 amino acids long.

Partial CDR3 DNA: TGCAGTGCTTGGGACGGACAGTACCAAGAGACC. This encodes CSAWDGQYQET. In full, the CDR3 reads CSAWDGQYQETQYF. This rearrangement joins TRBV20-1 to TRBJ2-5; TRBD1 might be the D (6 bases). The read gets to within 3 residues of the CDR3 end, and the germline J gene fills in the rest. V lost 5 bases to trimming and J lost 0 bases, with 13 bases between them. Germline values: CDR1 DFQATT, CDR2 SNEGSKA (reference sequence). There are 14 residues in the CDR3.

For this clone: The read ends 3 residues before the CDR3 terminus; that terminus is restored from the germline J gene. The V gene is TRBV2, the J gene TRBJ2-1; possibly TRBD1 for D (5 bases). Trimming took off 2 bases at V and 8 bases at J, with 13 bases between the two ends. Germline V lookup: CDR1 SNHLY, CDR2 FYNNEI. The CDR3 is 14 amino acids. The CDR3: CASSELGLGDEQFF. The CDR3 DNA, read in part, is TGTGCCAGCAGTGAATTAGGCCTAGGGGATGAG.

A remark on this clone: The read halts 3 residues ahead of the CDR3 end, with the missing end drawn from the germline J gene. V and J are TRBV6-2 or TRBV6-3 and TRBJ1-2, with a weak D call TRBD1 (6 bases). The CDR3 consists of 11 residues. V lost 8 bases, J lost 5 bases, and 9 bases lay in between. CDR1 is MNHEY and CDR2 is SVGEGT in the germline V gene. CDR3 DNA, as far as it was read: TGTGCCAGCGGGACATCTTATGGC. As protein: CASGTSYG. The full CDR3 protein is CASGTSYGYTF.

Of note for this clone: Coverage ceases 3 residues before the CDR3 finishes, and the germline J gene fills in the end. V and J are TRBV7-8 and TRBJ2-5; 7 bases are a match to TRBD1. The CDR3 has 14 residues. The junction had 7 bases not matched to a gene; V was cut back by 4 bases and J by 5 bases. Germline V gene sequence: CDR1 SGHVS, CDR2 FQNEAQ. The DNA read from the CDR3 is TGTGCCAGCAGCTCTGGGACAGCCCGGGAGACC. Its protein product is CASSSGTARET. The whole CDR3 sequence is CASSSGTARETQYF.

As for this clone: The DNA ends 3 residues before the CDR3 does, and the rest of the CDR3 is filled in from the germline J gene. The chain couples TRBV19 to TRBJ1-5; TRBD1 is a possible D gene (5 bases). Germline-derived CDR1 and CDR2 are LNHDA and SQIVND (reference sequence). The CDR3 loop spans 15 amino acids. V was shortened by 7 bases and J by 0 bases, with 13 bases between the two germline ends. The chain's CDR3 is CASTPRGDSNQPQHF. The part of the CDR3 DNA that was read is TGTGCCAGTACCCCACGGGGGGATAGCAATCAGCCC.

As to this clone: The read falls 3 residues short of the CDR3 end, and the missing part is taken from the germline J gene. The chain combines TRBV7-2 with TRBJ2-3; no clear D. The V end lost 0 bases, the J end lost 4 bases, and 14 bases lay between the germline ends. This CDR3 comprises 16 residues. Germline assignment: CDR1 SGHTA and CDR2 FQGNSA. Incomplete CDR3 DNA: TGTGCCAGCAGCTTAGCGCCCCGCGGCGCCTCAGATACG. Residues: CASSLAPRGASDT. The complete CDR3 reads CASSLAPRGASDTQYF.

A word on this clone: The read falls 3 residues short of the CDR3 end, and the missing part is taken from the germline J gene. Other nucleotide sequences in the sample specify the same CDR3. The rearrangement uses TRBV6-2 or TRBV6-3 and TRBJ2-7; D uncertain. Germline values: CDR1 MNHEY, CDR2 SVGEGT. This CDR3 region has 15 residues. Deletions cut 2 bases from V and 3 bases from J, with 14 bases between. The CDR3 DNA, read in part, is TGTGCCAGCAGTTACCGCATCCCACCCTACTACGAG. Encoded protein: CASSYRIPPYYE. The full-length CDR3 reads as CASSYRIPPYYEQYF.

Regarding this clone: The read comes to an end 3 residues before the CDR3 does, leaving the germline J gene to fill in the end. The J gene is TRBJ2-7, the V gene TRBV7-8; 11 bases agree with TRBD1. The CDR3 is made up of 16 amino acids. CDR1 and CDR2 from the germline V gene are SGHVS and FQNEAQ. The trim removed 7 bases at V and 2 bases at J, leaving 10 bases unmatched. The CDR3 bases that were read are TGTGCCAGCACCCTAGATGGGGGACAGGGGGCCTACGAG. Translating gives CASTLDGGQGAYE. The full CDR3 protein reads CASTLDGGQGAYEQYF.

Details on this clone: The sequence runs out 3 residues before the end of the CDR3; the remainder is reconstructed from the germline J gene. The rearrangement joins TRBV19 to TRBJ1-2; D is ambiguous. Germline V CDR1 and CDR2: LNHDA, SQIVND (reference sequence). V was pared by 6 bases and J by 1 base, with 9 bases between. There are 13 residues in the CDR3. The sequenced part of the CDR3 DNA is TGTGCCAGTAGGTCCCAGGTTAACTATGGC. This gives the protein CASRSQVNYG. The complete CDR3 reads CASRSQVNYGYTF.

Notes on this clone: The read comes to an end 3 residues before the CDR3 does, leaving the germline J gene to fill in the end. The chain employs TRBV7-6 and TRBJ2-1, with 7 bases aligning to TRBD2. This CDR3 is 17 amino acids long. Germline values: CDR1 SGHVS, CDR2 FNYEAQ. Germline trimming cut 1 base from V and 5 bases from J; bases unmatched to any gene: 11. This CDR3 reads CASSLEPSGVLNNEQFF. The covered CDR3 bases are TGTGCCAGCAGCTTAGAACCGAGCGGGGTACTAAACAATGAG.

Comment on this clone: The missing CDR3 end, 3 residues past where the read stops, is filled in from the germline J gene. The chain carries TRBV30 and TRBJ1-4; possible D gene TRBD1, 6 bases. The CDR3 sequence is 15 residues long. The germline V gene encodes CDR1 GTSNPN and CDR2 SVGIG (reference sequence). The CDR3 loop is CACTRVGGAGSPLFF. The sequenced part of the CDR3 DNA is TGTGCCTGCACGCGCGTGGGGGGGGCAGGGTCACCA.

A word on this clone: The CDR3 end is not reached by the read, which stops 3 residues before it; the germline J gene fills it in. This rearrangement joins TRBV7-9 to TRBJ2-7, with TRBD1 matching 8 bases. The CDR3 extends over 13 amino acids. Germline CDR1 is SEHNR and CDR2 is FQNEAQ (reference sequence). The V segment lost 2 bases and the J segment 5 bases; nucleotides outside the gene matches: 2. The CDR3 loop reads CASSLYRGNEQYF. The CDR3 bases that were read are TGTGCCAGCAGCTTATACAGGGGGAACGAG.

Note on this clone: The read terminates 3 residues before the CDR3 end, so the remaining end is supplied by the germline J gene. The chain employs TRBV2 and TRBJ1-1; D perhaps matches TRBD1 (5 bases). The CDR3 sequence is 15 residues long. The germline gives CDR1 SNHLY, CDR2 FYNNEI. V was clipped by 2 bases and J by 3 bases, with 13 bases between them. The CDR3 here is CASSERDGAYTEAFF. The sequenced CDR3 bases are TGTGCCAGCAGTGAAAGGGATGGGGCTTACACTGAA.

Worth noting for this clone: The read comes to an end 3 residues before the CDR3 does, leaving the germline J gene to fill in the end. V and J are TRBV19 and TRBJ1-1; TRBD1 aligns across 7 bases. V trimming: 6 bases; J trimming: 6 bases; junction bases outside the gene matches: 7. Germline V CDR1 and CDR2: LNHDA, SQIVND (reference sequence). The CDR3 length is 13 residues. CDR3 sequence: CASRLTGIPEAFF. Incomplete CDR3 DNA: TGTGCCAGTAGATTGACAGGGATCCCTGAA.

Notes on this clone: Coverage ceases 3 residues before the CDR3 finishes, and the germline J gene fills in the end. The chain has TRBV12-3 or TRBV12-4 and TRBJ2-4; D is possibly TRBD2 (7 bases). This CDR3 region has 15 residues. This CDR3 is CASSLEGGLRETQYF. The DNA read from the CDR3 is TGTGCCAGCAGTTTAGAGGGGGGGCTTAGAGAGACT.

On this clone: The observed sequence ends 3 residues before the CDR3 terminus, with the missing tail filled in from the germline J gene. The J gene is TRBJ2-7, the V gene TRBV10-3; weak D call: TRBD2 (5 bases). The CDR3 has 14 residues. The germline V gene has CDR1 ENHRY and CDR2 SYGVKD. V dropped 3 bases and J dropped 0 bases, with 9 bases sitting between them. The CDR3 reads CAISDSGNSYEQYF. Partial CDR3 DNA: TGTGCCATCAGTGACAGCGGTAACTCCTACGAG.

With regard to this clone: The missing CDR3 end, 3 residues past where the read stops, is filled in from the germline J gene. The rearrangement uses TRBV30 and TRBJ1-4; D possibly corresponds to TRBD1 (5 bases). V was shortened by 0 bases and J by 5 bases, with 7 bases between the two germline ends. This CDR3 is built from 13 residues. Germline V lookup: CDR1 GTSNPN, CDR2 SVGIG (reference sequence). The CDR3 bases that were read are TGTGCCTGGAGTGTGCCAGGGAATGAAAAA. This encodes CAWSVPGNEK. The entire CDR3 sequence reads CAWSVPGNEKLFF.

CDR3 DNA, as far as it was read: TGTGCCAGCACCAGGGGGCCCTACGAG. It encodes CASTRGPYE. The whole CDR3 protein reads CASTRGPYEQYF. This sequence joins TRBV2 and TRBJ2-7, with 8 bases that match TRBD1. The CDR3 goes on 3 residues after the read ends, and that part is filled in from the germline J gene. This CDR3 has 12 amino acids. Germline CDR1 is SNHLY and CDR2 is FYNNEI. The V gene end was trimmed by 7 bases and the J gene end by 2 bases; junction bases not matched to a gene: 1. The complete variable domain, with remaining parts taken from reference TRBV2 and TRBJ2-7, reads EPEVTQTPSHQVTQMGQEVILRCVPISNHLYFYWYRQILGQKVEFLVSFYNNEISEKSEIFDDQFSVERPDGSNFTLKIRSTKLEDSAMYFCASTRGPYEQYFGPGTRLTVT.

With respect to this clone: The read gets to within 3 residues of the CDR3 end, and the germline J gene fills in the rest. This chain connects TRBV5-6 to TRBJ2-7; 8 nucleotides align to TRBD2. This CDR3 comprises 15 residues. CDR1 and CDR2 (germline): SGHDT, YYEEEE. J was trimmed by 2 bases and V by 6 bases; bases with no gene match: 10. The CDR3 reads CASTLSAREAYEQYF. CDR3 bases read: TGTGCCAGCACCCTAAGCGCGCGGGAGGCCTACGAG. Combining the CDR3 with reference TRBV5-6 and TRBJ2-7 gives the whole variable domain DAGVTQSPTHLIKTRGQQVTLRCSPKSGHDTVSWYQQALGQGPQFIFQYYEEEERQRGNFPDRFSGHQFPNYSSELNVNALLLGDSALYLCASTLSAREAYEQYFGPGTRLTVT.

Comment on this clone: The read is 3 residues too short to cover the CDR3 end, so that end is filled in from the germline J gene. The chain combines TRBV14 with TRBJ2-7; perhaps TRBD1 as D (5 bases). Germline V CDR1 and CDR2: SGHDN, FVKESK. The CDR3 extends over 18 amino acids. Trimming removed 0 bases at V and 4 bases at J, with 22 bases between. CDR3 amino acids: CASSQDLLWSTAPYEQYF. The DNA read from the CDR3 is TGTGCCAGCAGCCAAGATCTGTTGTGGTCGACAGCACCTTACGAG.

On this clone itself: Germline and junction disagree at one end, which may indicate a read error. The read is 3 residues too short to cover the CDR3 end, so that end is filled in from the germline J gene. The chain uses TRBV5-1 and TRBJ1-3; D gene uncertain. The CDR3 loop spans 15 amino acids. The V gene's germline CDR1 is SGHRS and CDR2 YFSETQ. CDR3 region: CASSLDLSSRNTIYF. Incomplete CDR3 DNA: TGCGCCAGCAGCTTGGACCTGAGCTCTAGAAACACC.